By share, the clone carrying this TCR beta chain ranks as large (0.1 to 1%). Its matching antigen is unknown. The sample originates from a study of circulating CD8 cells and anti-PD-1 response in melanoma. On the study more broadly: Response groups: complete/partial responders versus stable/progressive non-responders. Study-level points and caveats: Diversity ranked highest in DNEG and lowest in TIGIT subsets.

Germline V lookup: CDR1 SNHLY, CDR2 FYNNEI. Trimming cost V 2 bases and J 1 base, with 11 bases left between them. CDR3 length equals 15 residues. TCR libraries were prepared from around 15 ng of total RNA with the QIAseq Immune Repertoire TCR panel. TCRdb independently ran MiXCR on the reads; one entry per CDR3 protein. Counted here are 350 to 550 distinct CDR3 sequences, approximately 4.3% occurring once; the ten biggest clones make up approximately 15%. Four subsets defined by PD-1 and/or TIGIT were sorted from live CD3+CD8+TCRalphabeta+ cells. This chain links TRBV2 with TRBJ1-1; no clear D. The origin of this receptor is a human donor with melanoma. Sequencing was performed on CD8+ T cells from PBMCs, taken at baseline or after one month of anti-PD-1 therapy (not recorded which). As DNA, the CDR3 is TGTGCCAGCAGTGAACTCTGGCGACAGAACACTGAAGCTTTCTTT. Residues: CASSELWRQNTEAFF.